This T cell receptor beta chain was sequenced for a study of blood T cell repertoires in COVID-19. Participant-given clinical history determined each cohort assignment. Germline V lookup: CDR1 SGDLS, CDR2 YYNGEE. Unmatched junction bases numbered 6, after V lost 3 bases and J lost 4 bases. The CDR3 totals 16 residues. Profiled with immunoSEQ multiplex PCR; TCRdb holds only in-frame clones, not every one. The data hold some 300,000 clones, with 88% observed a single time. This clone turned up a few times. Sequencing was performed on PBMCs or T cells enriched from blood (not recorded which). The TCR was taken from a woman aged 60-75 years in a cohort exposed to, infected with or recovered from COVID-19 (not recorded which). This chain connects TRBV9 to TRBJ2-3; 12 nucleotides align to TRBD2. CDR3 residues: CASSASSGRAADTQYF. CDR3 nucleotide sequence: TGTGCCAGCAGCGCCTCTAGCGGGAGGGCGGCAGATACGCAGTATTTT. Supplemented by reference TRBV9 and TRBJ2-3, the full variable domain reads DSGVTQTPKHLITATGQRVTLRCSPRSGDLSVYWYQQSLDQGLQFLIQYYNGEERAKGNILERFSAQQFPDLHSELNLSSLELGDSALYFCASSASSGRAADTQYFGPGTRLTVL.